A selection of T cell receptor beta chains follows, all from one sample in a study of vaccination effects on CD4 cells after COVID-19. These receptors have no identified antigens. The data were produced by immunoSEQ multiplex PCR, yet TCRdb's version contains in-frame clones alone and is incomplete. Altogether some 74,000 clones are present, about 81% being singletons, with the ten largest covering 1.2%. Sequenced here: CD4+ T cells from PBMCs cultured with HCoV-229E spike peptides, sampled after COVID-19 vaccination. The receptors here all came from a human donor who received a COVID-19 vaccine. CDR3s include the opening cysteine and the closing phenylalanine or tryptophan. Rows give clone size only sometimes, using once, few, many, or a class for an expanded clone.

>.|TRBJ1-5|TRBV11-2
CASIRSGAALHQPQHF
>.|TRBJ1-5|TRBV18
CASSSQGSDQPQHF
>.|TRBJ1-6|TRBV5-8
CASSLELGGNSPLHF
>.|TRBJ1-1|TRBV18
CASSRGANTEAFF
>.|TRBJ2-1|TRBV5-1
CASSLGQLSSYNEQFF
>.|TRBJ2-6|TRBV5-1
CASSLGGVQGPTF
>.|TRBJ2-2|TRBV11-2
CASSSGLAGGTGELFF
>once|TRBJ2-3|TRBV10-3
CAISGTGTGDTDTQYF
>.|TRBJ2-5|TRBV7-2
CASRPTGSIRGTQYF
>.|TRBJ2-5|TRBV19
CASSIDPGLETQYF
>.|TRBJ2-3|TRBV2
CASLADREQDTQYF
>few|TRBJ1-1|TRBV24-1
CATSDTGQGGTEAFF
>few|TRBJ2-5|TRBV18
CASCFSDAETQYF
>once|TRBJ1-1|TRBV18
CASSPSESRAFF
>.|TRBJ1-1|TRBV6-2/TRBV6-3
CASSYPKVRNTEAFF
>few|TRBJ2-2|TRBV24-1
CATSDSVTNTGELFF
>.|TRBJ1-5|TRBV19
CASSMTGGINQPQHF
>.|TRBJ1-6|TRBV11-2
CASSLGGGISSPLHF
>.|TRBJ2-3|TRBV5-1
CASSSAGISTDTQYF
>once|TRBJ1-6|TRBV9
CASSALDRAHSPLHF
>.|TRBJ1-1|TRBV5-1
CASSLSGGNTEAFF
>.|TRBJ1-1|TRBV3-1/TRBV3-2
CASSHNRALSEAFF
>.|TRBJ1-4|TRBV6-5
CASSYQGTVAEKLFF
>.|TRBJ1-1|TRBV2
CASSNRGSNTEAFF
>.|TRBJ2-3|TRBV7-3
CATSVGGGTDTQYF
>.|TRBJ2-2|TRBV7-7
CASSLRLAGNTGELFF
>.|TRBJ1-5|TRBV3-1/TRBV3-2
CASSLTTARHF
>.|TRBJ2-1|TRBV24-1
CATSDSSGVGSYNEQFF
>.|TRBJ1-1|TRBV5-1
CASSFGGPRNTEAFF
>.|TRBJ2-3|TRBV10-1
CASRVDSTDTQYF
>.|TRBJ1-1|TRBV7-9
CASGATGDTEAFF
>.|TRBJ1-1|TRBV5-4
CASSPGGQNGMNTEAFF
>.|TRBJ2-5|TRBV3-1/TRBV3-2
CASSPTTSGETQYF
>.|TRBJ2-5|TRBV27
CASSARLPRETQYF